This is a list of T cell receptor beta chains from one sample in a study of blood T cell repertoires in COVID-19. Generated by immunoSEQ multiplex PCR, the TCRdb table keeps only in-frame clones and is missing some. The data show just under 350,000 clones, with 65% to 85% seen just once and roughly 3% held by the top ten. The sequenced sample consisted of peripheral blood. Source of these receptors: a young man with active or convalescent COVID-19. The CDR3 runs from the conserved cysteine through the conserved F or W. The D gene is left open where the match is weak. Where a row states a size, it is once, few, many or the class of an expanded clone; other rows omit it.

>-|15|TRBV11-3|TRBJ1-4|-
TGTGCCAGCAGCTTAGGAGTTTCGGTTAATGAAAAACTGTTTTTT
CASSLGVSVNEKLFF
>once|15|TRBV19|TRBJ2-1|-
TGTGCCAGTCAGTCCGGGACAACGTCCTACAATGAGCAGTTCTTC
CASQSGTTSYNEQFF
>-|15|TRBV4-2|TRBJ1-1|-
TGTGCCAGCAGCCAAGGGACAGATATGAACACTGAAGCTTTCTTT
CASSQGTDMNTEAFF
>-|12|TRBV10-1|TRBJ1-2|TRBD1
TGCGCCAGCACCCTACAGGGGTATGGCTACACCTTC
CASTLQGYGYTF
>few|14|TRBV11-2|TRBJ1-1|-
TGTGCCAGCAGCTTAGTGGAGGGGCCCACTGAAGCTTTCTTT
CASSLVEGPTEAFF
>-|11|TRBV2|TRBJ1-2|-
TGTGCCAGCCGGTGGTCCTATGGCTACACCTTC
CASRWSYGYTF
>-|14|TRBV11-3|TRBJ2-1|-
TGTGCCAGCAGCTTGGGGGCACCGCCCAATGAGCAGTTCTTC
CASSLGAPPNEQFF
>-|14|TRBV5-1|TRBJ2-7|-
TGCGCCAGCAGCCCCTTCGGAGAGTCCTACGAGCAGTACTTC
CASSPFGESYEQYF
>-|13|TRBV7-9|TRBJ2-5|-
TGTGCCAGCAGCTTAGAGCATTCAGAGACCCAGTACTTC
CASSLEHSETQYF
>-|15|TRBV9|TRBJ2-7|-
TGTGCCAGCAGCGTAAGTACAGGCGTTTCCTACGAGCAGTACTTC
CASSVSTGVSYEQYF
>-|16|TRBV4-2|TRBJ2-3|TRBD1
TGTGCCAGCAGCACGAACAGGGGGCCTACTTTAGATACGCAGTATTTT
CASSTNRGPTLDTQYF
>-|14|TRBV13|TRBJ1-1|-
TGTGCCAGCAGCTTATCAGGCCCGAACACTGAAGCTTTCTTT
CASSLSGPNTEAFF
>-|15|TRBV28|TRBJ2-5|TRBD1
TGTGCCAGCAGTTTATTGTCAGGGGGCCAAGAGACCCAGTACTTC
CASSLLSGGQETQYF
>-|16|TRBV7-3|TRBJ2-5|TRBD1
TGTGCCAGCAGCTCACTAGGGACAGGGACAAAAGAGACCCAGTACTTC
CASSSLGTGTKETQYF
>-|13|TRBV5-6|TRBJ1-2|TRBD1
TGTGCCAGCAGCACCAGGGGGCCCGGTGGCTACACCTTC
CASSTRGPGGYTF
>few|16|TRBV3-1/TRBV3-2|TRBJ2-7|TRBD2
TGTGCCAGCAGCCAAGAGTTTCTAGCGGGAGCAGGTGAGCAGTACTTC
CASSQEFLAGAGEQYF
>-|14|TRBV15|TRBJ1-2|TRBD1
TGTGCCACCCAACGGGACAGGGGCAGCTATGGCTACACCTTC
CATQRDRGSYGYTF
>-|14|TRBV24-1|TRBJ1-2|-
TGTGCCACCAGTGATTGGGGGGGTAACTATGGCTACACCTTC
CATSDWGGNYGYTF
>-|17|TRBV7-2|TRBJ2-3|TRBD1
TGTGCCAGCAGCCCACGAGTGGGACAGGAGTTCACAGATACGCAGTATTTT
CASSPRVGQEFTDTQYF
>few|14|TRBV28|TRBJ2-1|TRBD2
TGTGCCAGCAGTCAACTAGCGGGAGAGTATGAGCAGTTCTTC
CASSQLAGEYEQFF
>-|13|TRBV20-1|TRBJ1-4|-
TGCAGTGCTAGTTACAGTCTTAATGAAAAACTGTTTTTT
CSASYSLNEKLFF
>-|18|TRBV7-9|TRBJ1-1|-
TGTGCCAGCAGTTTAGATGTACCCCCGGAGGGCATGAACACTGAAGCTTTCTTT
CASSLDVPPEGMNTEAFF
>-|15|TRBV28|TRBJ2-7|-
TGTGCCAGCAGCCCCCCCTGGAGCCGGGATCGCGAGCAGTACTTC
CASSPPWSRDREQYF
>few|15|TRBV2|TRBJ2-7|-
TGTGCCAGCAGTGAAGGGTACCCGGTTTCCTACGAGCAGTACTTC
CASSEGYPVSYEQYF
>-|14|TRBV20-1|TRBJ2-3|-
TGCAGTGCTAGTCTGACGGGCCCGGGGGATACGCAGTATTTT
CSASLTGPGDTQYF
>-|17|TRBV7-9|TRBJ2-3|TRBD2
TGTGCCAGCAGCCCCCTTGTAGGGCGGGGGGACACAGATACGCAGTATTTT
CASSPLVGRGDTDTQYF
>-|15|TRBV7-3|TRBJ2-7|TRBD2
TGTGCCAGCAGCTTAGGGGCGGGGGTCTCCTACGAGCAGTACTTC
CASSLGAGVSYEQYF
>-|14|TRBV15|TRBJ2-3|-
TGTGCCACCAGCGTTACCCTAGGAGCAGATACGCAGTATTTT
CATSVTLGADTQYF
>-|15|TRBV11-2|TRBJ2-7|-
TGTGCCAGCAGATACCTTCGGGGGACCACCTACGAGCAGTACTTC
CASRYLRGTTYEQYF
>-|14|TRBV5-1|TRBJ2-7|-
TGCGCCAGCAAACCGGGGGTGTTCTCCTACGAGCAGTACTTC
CASKPGVFSYEQYF
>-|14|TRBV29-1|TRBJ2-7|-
TGCAGCGTTGAACGGCTAGATAATTCCTACGAGCAGTACTTC
CSVERLDNSYEQYF
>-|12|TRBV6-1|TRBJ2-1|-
TGTGCCAGCAGTGAACACGGTAGTGAGCAGTTCTTC
CASSEHGSEQFF
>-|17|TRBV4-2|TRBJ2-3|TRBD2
TGTGCCAGCAGTCGAGCCCCCGCGGGGGGCATCGCAGATACGCAGTATTTT
CASSRAPAGGIADTQYF
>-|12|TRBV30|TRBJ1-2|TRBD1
TGTGCCTGGTCAGGGGGCGGCGATGGCTACACCTTC
CAWSGGGDGYTF
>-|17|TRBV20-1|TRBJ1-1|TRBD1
TGCAGTGCTAGTCCCCAAGGAGGGACAGGCTTGAACACTGAAGCTTTCTTT
CSASPQGGTGLNTEAFF
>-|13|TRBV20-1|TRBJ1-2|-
TGCAGTGCTAGTGTGCGGACTAACTATGGCTACACCTTC
CSASVRTNYGYTF
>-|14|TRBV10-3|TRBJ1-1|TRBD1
TGTGCCATCAGGGAGGGACAGGTGAACACTGAAGCTTTCTTT
CAIREGQVNTEAFF
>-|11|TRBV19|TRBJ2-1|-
TGTGCCAGTAGTATAAGGGGTGTGCAGTTCTTC
CASSIRGVQFF
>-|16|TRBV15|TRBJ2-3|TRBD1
TGTGCCACCAGCAGAGATGGCGGACAGGGAACAGATACGCAGTATTTT
CATSRDGGQGTDTQYF
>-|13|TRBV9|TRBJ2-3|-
TGTGCCAGCAGCGTAGGTCCCGACTATGCGCAGTATTTT
CASSVGPDYAQYF
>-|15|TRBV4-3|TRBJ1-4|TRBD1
TGCGCCAGCAGCCCGGACAGGCCTGGGGGTGAAAAACTGTTTTTT
CASSPDRPGGEKLFF
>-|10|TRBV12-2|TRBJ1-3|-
TGTGGGGCTCGGGGAAACACCATATATTTT
CGARGNTIYF
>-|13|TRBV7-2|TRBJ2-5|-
TGTGCCAGCAGCCCTACTACTGGCGGGACCCAGTACTTC
CASSPTTGGTQYF
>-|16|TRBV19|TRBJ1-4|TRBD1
TGTGCCAGTAGTCTAACGAGGGACAGGCGGGATGAAAAACTGTTTTTT
CASSLTRDRRDEKLFF
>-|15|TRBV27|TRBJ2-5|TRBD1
TGTGCCAGCAGTTTTCAGGCAGGGGGCTTGGAGACCCAGTACTTC
CASSFQAGGLETQYF
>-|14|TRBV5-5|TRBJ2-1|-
TGTGCCAGCAGCTTCGATCTAGGGGCCAATGAGCAGTTCTTC
CASSFDLGANEQFF
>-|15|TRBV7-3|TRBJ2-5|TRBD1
TGTGCCAGCAGTTTGACAGGGGCTTACGGAGAGACCCAGTACTTC
CASSLTGAYGETQYF
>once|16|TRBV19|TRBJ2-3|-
TGTGCCAGTAGTATCGGTGGGCGGGCAAGCACAGATACGCAGTATTTT
CASSIGGRASTDTQYF
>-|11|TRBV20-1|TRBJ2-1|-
TGCAGTGCCCCGACTCTGGCGGAGCAGTTCTTC
CSAPTLAEQFF
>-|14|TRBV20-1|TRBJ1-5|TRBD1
TGCAGTGCTACTGACAGGGTGGGCAATCAGCCCCAGCATTTT
CSATDRVGNQPQHF
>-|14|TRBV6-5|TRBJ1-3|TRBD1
TGTGCCAGCAGTCCAGGGGACAGAAGAAACACCATATATTTT
CASSPGDRRNTIYF
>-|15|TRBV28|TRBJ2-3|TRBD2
TGTGCCAGCAGCATCGGACTAGCGTATTCAGATACGCAGTATTTT
CASSIGLAYSDTQYF